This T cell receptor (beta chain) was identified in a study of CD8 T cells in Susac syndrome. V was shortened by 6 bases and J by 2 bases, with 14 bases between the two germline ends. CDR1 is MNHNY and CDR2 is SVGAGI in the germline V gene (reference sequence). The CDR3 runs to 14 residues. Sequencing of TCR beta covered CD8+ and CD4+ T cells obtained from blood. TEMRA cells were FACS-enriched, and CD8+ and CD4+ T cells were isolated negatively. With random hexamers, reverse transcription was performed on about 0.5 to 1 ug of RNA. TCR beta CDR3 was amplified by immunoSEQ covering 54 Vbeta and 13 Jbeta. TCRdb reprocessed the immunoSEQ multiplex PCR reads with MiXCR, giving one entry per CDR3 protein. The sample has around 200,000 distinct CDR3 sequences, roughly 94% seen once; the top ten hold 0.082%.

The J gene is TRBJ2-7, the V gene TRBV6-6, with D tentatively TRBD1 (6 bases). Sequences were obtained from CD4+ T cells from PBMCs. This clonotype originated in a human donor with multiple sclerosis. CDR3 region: CASRIQGNTYEQYF. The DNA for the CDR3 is TGTGCCAGCAGGATACAGGGAAACACCTACGAGCAGTACTTC.